One and the same sample provided the 7 T cell receptor beta chains below, sequenced in a study of regulatory T cells. Overall study results and limits: In CD3G-deficient patients, conventional CD4+ T cells were enriched for hydrophobic CDR3 residues at positions 6 and 7.

Their antigen targets remain unknown. The PCR used 52 TRBV and 13 TRBJ primers. Measured with immunoSEQ multiplex PCR; TCRdb has only the in-frame clones, and not every one. This repertoire shows about 30,000 clones, 80% to 95% found once; its top ten account for about 1.4%. Material for sequencing was conventional CD4+ T cells sorted from blood. Every receptor here comes from a person aged 18 to 35 with CD3G deficiency.

The rearrangement links TRBV14 to TRBJ2-7, with D unresolved. Germline CDR1 reads SGHDN; CDR2 reads FVKESK. V dropped 0 bases and J dropped 2 bases, with 11 bases sitting between them. This CDR3 is 15 amino acids long. The CDR3 loop is CASSQDSRTPYEQYV. The CDR3, as DNA: TGTGCCAGCAGCCAAGATAGTCGGACCCCCTACGAGCAGTACGTC.

The chain carries TRBV6-5 and TRBJ2-5; 8 nucleotides agree with TRBD1. The CDR3 extends over 14 amino acids. V shed 5 bases, J shed 4 bases, and the junction held 6 bases outside the gene matches. The germline V gene encodes CDR1 MNHEY and CDR2 SVGAGI. The CDR3 here is CASSRSQGAETQYF. CDR3 sequence (DNA): TGTGCCAGCAGTAGGAGTCAGGGGGCAGAGACCCAGTACTTC.

The rearrangement uses TRBV5-1 and TRBJ2-2; a possible D gene is TRBD1 (5 bases). The CDR3 covers 14 residues. The V end was cut by 1 base, the J end by 4 bases, with 8 bases between. CDR1 and CDR2 from the germline V gene are SGHRS and YFSETQ. The CDR3 DNA reads TGCGCCAGCAGCTTGCAGGGCGGCACCGGGGAGCTGTTTTTT. This gives the protein CASSLQGGTGELFF. Using reference TRBV5-1 and TRBJ2-2 for the parts outside the CDR3, the full variable domain is KAGVTQTPRYLIKTRGQQVTLSCSPISGHRSVSWYQQTPGQGLQFLFEYFSETQRNKGNFPGRFSGRQFSNSRSEMNVSTLELGDSALYLCASSLQGGTGELFFGEGSRLTVL.

The chain recombines TRBV30 with TRBJ2-5, with 7 bases fitting TRBD2. Germline trimming cut 5 bases from V and 5 bases from J; bases unmatched to any gene: 2. The germline V gene encodes CDR1 GTSNPN and CDR2 SVGIG (reference sequence). The CDR3 runs to 11 residues. The CDR3 bases are TGTGCCTGGGAGCGGGGCGAGACCCAGTACTTC. The encoded protein is CAWERGETQYF. The full variable domain, completed using reference TRBV30 and TRBJ2-5, is SQTIHQWPATLVQPVGSPLSLECTVEGTSNPNLYWYRQAAGRGLQLLFYSVGIGQISSEVPQNLSASRPQDRQFILSSKKLLLSDSGFYLCAWERGETQYFGPGTRLLVL.

The V and J genes are TRBV7-9 and TRBJ2-3; tentative D call: TRBD1 (6 bases). V was trimmed by 3 bases and J by 5 bases, leaving 15 bases between them. Germline assignment: CDR1 SEHNR and CDR2 FQNEAQ (reference sequence). The CDR3 totals 15 residues. This CDR3 reads CASSFGQPLGDTQYF. CDR3 DNA: TGTGCCAGCAGCTTTGGACAGCCTTTAGGAGATACGCAGTATTTT. Combining the CDR3 with reference TRBV7-9 and TRBJ2-3 gives the whole variable domain DTGVSQNPRHKITKRGQNVTFRCDPISEHNRLYWYRQTLGQGPEFLTYFQNEAQLEKSRLLSDRFSAERPKGSFSTLEIQRTEQGDSAMYLCASSFGQPLGDTQYFGPGTRLTVL.

The chain links TRBV7-9 to TRBJ2-3; a weak D match, TRBD2 (6 bases). V was cut by 5 bases and J by 6 bases, with 15 bases left in between. CDR1 and CDR2 from the germline V gene are SEHNR and FQNEAQ (reference sequence). CDR3 length equals 14 residues. The CDR3 loop is CASSPGLHRDTQYF. The DNA for the CDR3 is TGTGCCAGCAGCCCGGGACTGCACAGGGATACGCAGTATTTT.

The CDR3 spells CASSLGGPGELFF. DNA for the CDR3: TGTGCCAGCAGCTTAGGGGGGCCCGGGGAGCTGTTTTTT. This rearrangement joins TRBV11-3 to TRBJ2-2; D might be TRBD1 (6 bases). V shed 1 base and J shed 6 bases, with 6 bases lying between them. The CDR3 is made up of 13 amino acids. Germline lookup yields CDR1 SGHNT and CDR2 YENEEA. The entire variable domain, with the rest obtained from reference TRBV11-3 and TRBJ2-2, is as follows: EAGVVQSPRYKIIEKKQPVAFWCNPISGHNTLYWYLQNLGQGPELLIRYENEEAVDDSQLPKDRFSAERLKGVDSTLKIQPAELGDSAVYLCASSLGGPGELFFGEGSRLTVL.